These T cell receptor beta chains were read from a single sample in a study of cytomegalovirus exposure and HLA in healthy donors. Clones were read by immunoSEQ multiplex PCR, and TCRdb kept only the in-frame ones, dropping some. The sample lists tens of thousands of clones; about 50% were seen once. The sample comprised PBMCs. Every receptor here comes from a human donor in good health. Both conserved end residues are part of each CDR3. The D gene is left open where the match is weak. Only part of the rows carry a size: once, few, many, or a class if the clone is expanded.

clone size | D gene | J gene | V gene | CDR3 protein | CDR3 DNA
. | TRBD1 | TRBJ2-3 | TRBV6-5 | CASSYSPRTGVDTQYF | TGTGCCAGCAGTTACTCGCCCCGGACAGGGGTAGATACGCAGTATTTT
. | TRBD2 | TRBJ2-3 | TRBV7-6 | CASSLAVSGRSLTDTQYF | TGTGCCAGCAGCTTAGCGGTTAGCGGGAGAAGCCTAACAGATACGCAGTATTTT
. | TRBD1 | TRBJ2-5 | TRBV30 | CAWRRTGGQETQYF | TGTGCCTGGAGGAGGACAGGGGGCCAAGAGACCCAGTACTTC
few | . | TRBJ1-1 | TRBV10-2 | CASRRDKNTEAFF | TGCGCCAGCAGGAGGGACAAGAACACTGAAGCTTTCTTT
. | TRBD2 | TRBJ2-7 | TRBV10-3 | CAARLAGGLDYEQYF | TGTGCCGCCCGACTAGCGGGAGGGCTAGACTACGAGCAGTACTTC
. | TRBD1 | TRBJ2-1 | TRBV18 | CASSPRAGQAYNEQFF | TGTGCCAGCTCACCACGGGCAGGACAGGCTTACAATGAGCAGTTCTTC
. | . | TRBJ1-1 | TRBV29-1 | CSVEFQGGAEAFF | TGCAGCGTTGAGTTCCAGGGAGGGGCTGAAGCTTTCTTT
. | TRBD2 | TRBJ2-7 | TRBV27 | CASRLADTYEQYF | TGTGCCAGCAGACTAGCGGACACCTACGAGCAGTACTTC
. | . | TRBJ2-7 | TRBV7-8 | CASSLGGGDTKQYF | TGTGCCAGCAGCTTAGGAGGGGGGGATACGAAGCAGTACTTC
. | . | TRBJ2-1 | TRBV7-8 | CASSFGLSYNEQFF | TGTGCCAGCAGCTTTGGGCTATCCTACAATGAGCAGTTCTTC
. | . | TRBJ2-2 | TRBV30 | CAWSVGAGELFF | TGTGCCTGGAGTGTCGGGGCCGGGGAGCTGTTTTTT
. | TRBD2 | TRBJ2-3 | TRBV27 | CASGLADITDTQYF | TGTGCCAGCGGGCTAGCGGATATAACAGATACGCAGTATTTT
. | . | TRBJ1-2 | TRBV7-2 | CASSRSGGNYGYTF | TGTGCCAGCAGCCGATCTGGAGGTAACTATGGCTACACCTTC
. | TRBD1 | TRBJ1-2 | TRBV7-2 | CASSVTGTGDGYTF | TGTGCCAGCAGCGTGACCGGGACAGGGGACGGCTACACCTTC
. | . | TRBJ2-3 | TRBV4-3 | CASSQARGRAADTQYF | TGCGCCAGCAGCCAAGCGAGGGGGAGGGCCGCAGATACGCAGTATTTT
. | TRBD1 | TRBJ2-1 | TRBV25-1 | CASSRQGTYNEQFF | TGTGCCAGCAGTAGACAGGGAACCTACAATGAGCAGTTCTTC
. | TRBD2 | TRBJ2-1 | TRBV7-2 | CASSLVGTSGRNYNEQFF | TGTGCCAGCAGCTTAGTGGGGACTAGCGGGAGGAACTACAATGAGCAGTTCTTC
few | . | TRBJ2-7 | TRBV28 | CASSLQRARSSYEQYF | TGTGCCAGCAGTTTGCAGCGGGCCAGGAGCTCCTACGAGCAGTACTTC
. | TRBD2 | TRBJ2-1 | TRBV5-1 | CASSLAGTNNEQFF | TGCGCCAGCAGCTTGGCTGGGACTAACAATGAGCAGTTCTTC
few | TRBD1 | TRBJ2-7 | TRBV7-6 | CASSSPGTGHTEQYF | TGTGCCAGCAGCTCCCCAGGGACAGGACACACCGAGCAGTACTTC
. | TRBD1 | TRBJ1-3 | TRBV19 | CASSDRGRNTIYF | TGTGCCAGTAGCGACAGGGGAAGGAACACCATATATTTT
. | . | TRBJ1-4 | TRBV18 | CASSPGEGEKLFF | TGTGCCAGCTCACCAGGGGAGGGTGAAAAACTGTTTTTT
. | TRBD1 | TRBJ1-1 | TRBV7-3 | CASSLTGLTEAFF | TGTGCCAGCAGCTTGACAGGGCTAACTGAAGCTTTCTTT
few | . | TRBJ2-1 | TRBV6-4 | CASSPSGGSYNEQFF | TGTGCCAGCAGTCCGTCCGGGGGCTCCTACAATGAGCAGTTCTTC
. | TRBD2 | TRBJ2-5 | TRBV11-2 | CASSLSSLAGRETQYF | TGTGCCAGCAGCTTATCGAGTCTAGCGGGAAGGGAGACCCAGTACTTC
. | TRBD1 | TRBJ1-6 | TRBV27 | CASSHPGQGYNSPLHF | TGTGCCAGCAGTCATCCGGGACAGGGATATAATTCACCCCTCCACTTT
. | TRBD1 | TRBJ1-1 | TRBV6-6 | CASSRGQGGTEAFF | TGTGCCAGCAGCCGTGGACAGGGTGGAACTGAAGCTTTCTTT
. | TRBD1 | TRBJ1-1 | TRBV4-3 | CASSQRTGDAEAFF | TGCGCCAGCAGCCAAAGGACAGGGGACGCTGAAGCTTTCTTT
few | TRBD2 | TRBJ2-3 | TRBV4-2 | CASSHLGLADQRTDTQYF | TGTGCCAGCAGCCACCTGGGACTAGCGGACCAACGCACAGATACGCAGTATTTT
few | TRBD1 | TRBJ1-4 | TRBV7-9 | CASSLPGQGSEKLFF | TGTGCCAGCAGCTTACCGGGACAGGGGTCTGAAAAACTGTTTTTT
few | . | TRBJ2-7 | TRBV15 | CATSRGDTSLSYEQYF | TGTGCCACCAGCAGGGGGGACACCAGCCTCTCCTACGAGCAGTACTTC
. | . | TRBJ2-1 | TRBV7-2 | CASSPRFEQFF | TGTGCCAGCAGCCCCAGGTTTGAGCAGTTCTTC
few | . | TRBJ1-5 | TRBV27 | CASGSGGAQPQHF | TGTGCCAGCGGCTCGGGCGGGGCTCAGCCCCAGCATTTT
. | . | TRBJ2-5 | TRBV5-1 | CASSPGGHGTQYF | TGCGCCAGCAGCCCGGGGGGCCATGGGACCCAGTACTTC
. | . | TRBJ2-6 | TRBV7-2 | CASSLEGGAGANVLTF | TGTGCCAGCAGCTTAGAGGGGGGGGCTGGGGCCAACGTCCTGACTTTC
few | TRBD2 | TRBJ2-1 | TRBV7-3 | CASSIAGDRNEQFF | TGTGCCAGCAGCATAGCGGGAGATAGGAATGAGCAGTTCTTC
few | TRBD1 | TRBJ2-1 | TRBV18 | CASSPSRDRLYNEQFF | TGTGCCAGCTCACCATCCCGGGACAGACTATACAATGAGCAGTTCTTC
once | TRBD2 | TRBJ2-1 | TRBV4-3 | CASSRRTSGSQDEQFF | TGCGCCAGCAGCCGACGGACTAGCGGGTCACAAGATGAGCAGTTCTTC
. | . | TRBJ2-7 | TRBV5-4 | CASSPRPGHIYEQYF | TGTGCCAGCAGCCCCCGCCCGGGACACATCTACGAGCAGTACTTC
. | TRBD1 | TRBJ2-3 | TRBV5-4 | CASSLGGGQKGDTQYF | TGTGCCAGCAGCTTAGGGGGCGGGCAGAAAGGGGATACGCAGTATTTT
. | TRBD2 | TRBJ2-2 | TRBV4-3 | CASSRPQRGGVAGELFF | TGCGCCAGCAGCCGGCCTCAGCGGGGCGGGGTGGCCGGGGAGCTGTTTTTT
few | . | TRBJ2-3 | TRBV6-5 | CASSYSTPADTQYF | TGTGCCAGCAGTTACTCAACCCCGGCAGATACGCAGTATTTT
. | TRBD1 | TRBJ1-6 | TRBV7-8 | CASSLGGRDSPIPLHF | TGTGCCAGCAGCCTAGGAGGCCGGGACAGTCCAATTCCCCTCCACTTT
. | . | TRBJ2-7 | TRBV6-5 | CASSLAGISYEQYF | TGTGCCAGCAGTCTCGCCGGGATCTCCTACGAGCAGTACTTC
. | TRBD1 | TRBJ1-3 | TRBV7-4 | CASSPPRTGMSSGNTIYF | TGTGCCAGCAGCCCCCCAAGGACAGGGATGAGCTCTGGAAACACCATATATTTT
. | TRBD1 | TRBJ1-5 | TRBV30 | CAWSGTGVRQPQHF | TGTGCCTGGTCCGGGACAGGGGTTCGCCAGCCCCAGCATTTT
once | . | TRBJ2-7 | TRBV5-5 | CASSSPGVVQYF | TGTGCCAGCAGCTCTCCAGGTGTAGTCCAGTACTTC
. | . | TRBJ1-5 | TRBV28 | CASRRLYNQPQHF | TGTGCCAGCAGACGACTGTACAATCAGCCCCAGCATTTT
. | . | TRBJ1-6 | TRBV9 | CASTAGDTRSPLHF | TGTGCCAGCACCGCGGGCGATACGCGTTCACCCCTCCACTTT
. | TRBD1 | TRBJ2-7 | TRBV19 | CASSRKGQESYEQYF | TGTGCCAGTAGTCGTAAAGGACAGGAGTCCTACGAGCAGTACTTC
few | TRBD1 | TRBJ1-2 | TRBV29-1 | CSVAGQGNYGYTF | TGCAGCGTTGCCGGACAGGGGAACTATGGCTACACCTTC